The 9 T cell receptor beta chains in this list originate from one sample, sequenced in a study of CD8 T cells in Susac syndrome. Reverse transcription of roughly 0.5 to 1 ug RNA used random hexamers. Each CDR3 protein is one row after TCRdb ran MiXCR on the immunoSEQ multiplex PCR reads. This table holds 150,000 or so distinct CDR3 sequences, just under 95% found once. Input material: CD4+ T cells from PBMCs. These receptor sequences come from a human donor in good health.

V is TRBV20-1 and J is TRBJ2-7; TRBD2 matches 13 bases. Germline V gene lookup returns CDR1 DFQATT and CDR2 SNEGSKA (reference sequence). J was trimmed by 2 bases and V by 3 bases; bases with no gene match: 7. The CDR3 is made up of 16 amino acids. CDR3 bases: TGCAGTGCTAGGACGACTAGCGGGGGGAACCCCTACGAGCAGTACTTC. The encoded protein is CSARTTSGGNPYEQYF.

This chain links TRBV3-1 with TRBJ2-3; 7 positions match TRBD2. Germline lookup yields CDR1 LGHDT and CDR2 YNNKEL (reference sequence). This CDR3 comprises 14 residues. J lost 5 bases, V lost 5 bases, and 7 bases had no gene match. DNA of the CDR3: TGTGCCAGCAGCTTCTGGACTAGTGGAGATACGCAGTATTTT. This translates into CASSFWTSGDTQYF.

V is TRBV5-1 and J is TRBJ2-3; 7 nucleotides line up with TRBD2. Germline V lookup: CDR1 SGHRS, CDR2 YFSETQ. CDR3 size: 13 residues. V gave up 3 bases and J gave up 5 bases; unmatched junction bases: 3. The CDR3: CASSWTSLDTQYF. The CDR3 DNA follows: TGCGCCAGCAGCTGGACTAGTCTAGATACGCAGTATTTT.

The rearrangement joins TRBV6-6 to TRBJ2-2, with 7 bases fitting TRBD2. The CDR3 covers 16 residues. The V gene's germline CDR1 is MNHNY and CDR2 SVGAGI (reference sequence). V was pared by 7 bases and J by 5 bases, with 13 bases of the junction left unmatched. The DNA of the CDR3 is TGTGCCAGCACCCCTGGCGGGGGATGGGGGACCGGGGAGCTGTTTTTT. Encoded protein: CASTPGGGWGTGELFF.

This clonotype was seen just once. V and J are TRBV6-2 or TRBV6-3 and TRBJ2-7; TRBD2 matches 7 bases. J was trimmed by 6 bases and V by 4 bases; bases with no gene match: 9. The CDR3 spans 14 residues. Germline-derived CDR1 and CDR2 are MNHEY and SVGEGT. The CDR3 region is CASSFARGTTEQYF. The CDR3 nucleotides are TGTGCCAGCAGTTTTGCCCGGGGGACTACCGAGCAGTACTTC.

The chain carries TRBV5-4 and TRBJ1-6; D is uncertain. Germline V gives CDR1 SGHNT, CDR2 YYREEE (reference sequence). Trimming pared 5 bases from V and 10 bases from J, leaving 13 bases between. The CDR3 extends over 13 amino acids. CDR3 sequence (DNA): TGTGCCAGCAGTTCAGCAGAGAGGTCACCCCTCCACTTT. Amino acid sequence: CASSSAERSPLHF.

The chain uses TRBV9 and TRBJ2-5; the D gene could be TRBD1 or TRBD2 (5 bases each). V lost 0 bases, J lost 4 bases, and 13 bases lay in between. This CDR3 is 15 amino acids long. Per the germline V gene, CDR1 is SGDLS and CDR2 is YYNGEE. The CDR3 here is CASSVGPSGTETQYF. The CDR3 bases are TGTGCCAGCAGCGTAGGGCCGTCGGGGACAGAGACCCAGTACTTC. Variable domain in full (rest from reference TRBV9 and TRBJ2-5): DSGVTQTPKHLITATGQRVTLRCSPRSGDLSVYWYQQSLDQGLQFLIQYYNGEERAKGNILERFSAQQFPDLHSELNLSSLELGDSALYFCASSVGPSGTETQYFGPGTRLLVL.

A single count supports this clonotype. The V call is TRBV7-8, the J call TRBJ2-3; D possibly uses TRBD1 or TRBD2 (5 bases each). The V end was cut by 5 bases, the J end by 5 bases, with 17 bases between. Germline V gene sequence: CDR1 SGHVS, CDR2 FQNEAQ. CDR3 size: 15 residues. The CDR3 reads CASSGSLGVGDTQYF. In DNA form, the CDR3 reads TGTGCCAGCAGCGGCTCGCTGGGGGTAGGAGATACGCAGTATTTT.

The genes are TRBV29-1 and TRBJ2-3, with D uncertain. The CDR3 length is 14 residues. Germline V gene sequence: CDR1 SQVTM, CDR2 ANQGSEA. Trimming removed 8 bases at V and 1 base at J, with 16 bases between. In DNA, the CDR3 is TGCAGCATCGAAGGATACGGAGGCACAGATACGCAGTATTTT. Translation: CSIEGYGGTDTQYF.